The next 5 T cell receptor beta chains were all read from a single sample in a study of T cell responses to AZD1222 COVID-19 vaccine. Assay: immunoSEQ multiplex PCR; the TCRdb copy retains only in-frame clones and omits some. The table includes approximately 120,000 clones, roughly 85% detected once. Here the sequenced sample was peripheral blood, taken 28 days after the second AZD1222 dose. The receptors here all came from an adult who received the AZD1222 COVID-19 vaccine.

The chain carries TRBV20-1 and TRBJ1-5; the D gene is possibly TRBD1 (6 bases). Germline lookup yields CDR1 DFQATT and CDR2 SNEGSKA (reference sequence). CDR3 length: 15 residues. V was clipped by 3 bases and J by 2 bases, with 14 bases between them. The CDR3 sequence: CSASNRGAGNQPQHF. The CDR3 region has the DNA TGCAGTGCTAGTAATAGGGGGGCTGGCAATCAGCCCCAGCATTTT.

The chain carries TRBV4-1 and TRBJ1-4; the D is unclear. The CDR3 covers 17 residues. Germline V gene sequence: CDR1 MGHRA, CDR2 YSYEKL. Trimming shortened V by 2 bases and J by 1 base, and 14 bases separated the two germline ends. The CDR3 coding sequence is TGCGCCAGCAGCCAACGCGCCCTCGCAGTAACTAATGAAAAACTGTTTTTT. Translating it yields CASSQRALAVTNEKLFF.

The chain uses TRBV18 and TRBJ1-1; TRBD1 matches at 7 bases. CDR3 length: 14 residues. With 5 bases clipped from V and 7 bases from J, the junction kept 10 bases outside the gene matches. Germline loops: CDR1 KGHSH, CDR2 LQKENI. The CDR3 nucleotides read TGTGCCAGCTCAATCGGGACAGCGACCCGTGAAGCTTTCTTT. Its protein product is CASSIGTATREAFF.

V is TRBV27 and J is TRBJ1-6; D might be TRBD1 (6 bases). The ends were cut back, 0 bases at V and 4 bases at J, with 19 bases in the middle. Germline V lookup: CDR1 MNHEY, CDR2 SMNVEV (reference sequence). This CDR3 contains 19 residues. The CDR3 loop is CASSLSGAGDKLYNSPLHF. As DNA, the CDR3 is TGTGCCAGCAGTTTATCCGGGGCAGGGGACAAACTGTATAATTCACCCCTCCACTTT.

This chain uses TRBV5-6 with TRBJ2-3; no firm D call. This CDR3 contains 15 residues. CDR1 is SGHDT, CDR2 YYEEEE, per germline. Between the trimmed V and J ends, which lost 0 bases and 1 base, there was a span of 9 bases. The CDR3 sequence: CASSLGSPGTDTQYF. The CDR3 DNA follows: TGTGCCAGCAGCTTGGGCAGTCCTGGCACAGATACGCAGTATTTT.